Listed here are 2 T cell receptor beta chains from one sample, sequenced in a study of blood T cell repertoires in COVID-19 (dated by TCRdb to the early 2020s). The library relied on the immunoSEQ multiplex PCR assay. TCRdb mirrors the immuneACCESS table, restricted to in-frame sequences. Some clones are absent from its copies; in checked studies, under half trace to an unresolved V gene, and the reason for the others is unknown. Recorded for this sample are 300,000 or so clones; around 88% of them occurred a single time. Clones ranked in the top ten supply approximately 7.2% of the sample. Sequenced input: peripheral blood. Receptors originate from a woman in her thirties who had recovered from COVID-19.

The V gene is TRBV7-3, the J gene TRBJ1-1, with D perhaps matching TRBD1 (6 bases). The germline V gene encodes CDR1 SGHTA and CDR2 FQGTGA. Trimming took off 3 bases at V and 5 bases at J, with 10 bases between the two ends. This CDR3 is 13 amino acids long. CDR3 loop: CASSFGGATEAFF. For the CDR3, the DNA is TGTGCCAGCAGCTTCGGGGGGGCGACTGAAGCTTTCTTT.

The chain couples TRBV24-1 to TRBJ1-2, with D tentatively TRBD1 (5 bases). CDR3 length: 13 amino acids. V was cut by 3 bases and J by 5 bases, with 9 bases left in between. Germline-derived CDR1 and CDR2 are KGHDR and SFDVKD. CDR3 in DNA: TGTGCCACCAGTGATAGGAGGGGATATGGCTACACCTTC. Amino acid sequence: CATSDRRGYGYTF.